This entry concerns a single T cell receptor beta chain. Its recognized antigen is unknown. It has no much larger one-base neighbor in the sample; base qualities were not kept. This sample is drawn from a study of cytomegalovirus exposure and HLA in healthy donors (dated by TCRdb to about 2017). Background for the entire study: An earlier analysis of some 550 of the donors reported about 250 Gb of sequence data and 117 million unique TCR beta sequences from roughly 200 million T cells. Around 320 gigabases of sequencing data and tens of millions of unique TCR sequences were included in an early release covering around 600 HLA-typed donors. Of the roughly 420 genotyped donors, 65% to 90% were placed in the genetic ancestry cluster associated with self-reported Caucasian donors. The study aimed to test whether cataloging public T cell receptors could reveal signatures of past pathogen exposure. The study used immunosequencing to profile the T cell repertoires of several hundred subjects and linked those repertoires to cytomegalovirus serostatus. In addition to the first cohort of approximately 670 subjects, a separate validation cohort of 130 or so different subjects was used. To predict cytomegalovirus infection status, the study combined high-throughput TCR immunosequencing, statistical association of individual TCRs with disease status, and machine learning. A later analysis re-examined previously published TCR beta repertoires from hundreds of donors and added high-resolution HLA genotyping to investigate patterns of TCR occurrence. In the later analysis, no new phenotypic data were used to find candidate immune exposures; instead, reliance was placed on TCR beta sequences and their occurrence across donors. To decide whether each TCR beta V gene segment behaved as functional or pseudogenic, an earlier analysis of 587 of the donors relied on high-throughput TCR beta sequencing. Alongside the repertoire data, information on donor age, sex, ethnicity and CMV serostatus was compiled. Genome-wide SNP genotypes for about 65% of the roughly 670 donors were used in a later genetic analysis, which treated that subset as a discovery cohort. All discovery cohort repertoires had been generated on a single sequencing platform. HLA typing included class I and class II loci at four-digit resolution. Typing coverage varied by locus: roughly 620-640 donors for A, B, C, DRB1 and DQB1; approximately 500 for DQA1; over 600 for DPA1; 400 to 480 for DPB1. Several DR-DQ haplotypes were treated as single units for association and clustering because of strong linkage in the cohort. Among some 400 genotyped donors of the cohort, an average of roughly 240,000 unique TCR beta nucleotide sequences were sequenced per donor, about a sixth of them non-productive. Overall results and qualifications from the work: Linkage disequilibrium might explain the correlated functional status among segregating V segments, but an unknown experimental factor could not be ruled out. A further reported finding was that TCR beta sequences accurately predicted the HLA-A and HLA-B alleles for most subjects in the first cohort. In a later analysis, HLA-associated TCR beta chains were found to be more clonally expanded and to have lower generation probabilities than equally common non-associated chains. In a later genetic analysis, a missense DCLRE1C variant was associated with V-gene and J-gene trimming of TCR beta chains, and the association was replicated in an independent cohort. The earlier analysis of some 560 of the donors excluded fewer than 20 rarely observed V segments, including chromosome 9 orphons, because counts were too low. In a later analysis, most CMV-associated TCR beta chains were found to appear HLA-restricted, with HLA associations seemingly driven largely by CMV exposure. Most TCR sequences were observed very rarely across donors, whereas some public TCRs were present in many individuals. Sequencing depth was assumed to be roughly uniform across donors in the presence/absence analyses, though that assumption may not hold. According to a later analysis, parvovirus B19, influenza, CMV and Epstein-Barr virus appeared linked to several top co-occurrence clusters. In both the original and validation cohorts, the classifier was reported to diagnose cytomegalovirus status with high specificity and sensitivity. Because HLA typing was missing for some donors at each locus, association tests included only the typed subset. Because the 87-base-pair reads could not distinguish some IMGT-functional V segments, including TRBV6-2 and TRBV6-3, those segments were excluded. In vitro tests confirmed that three of the cytomegalovirus-associated TCR beta chains recognize cytomegalovirus antigens. For the cohort, immune exposure information was limited to CMV serostatus. A cluster of highly shared sequence variants was judged likely to represent a technical artifact of the sequencing pipeline. In this cohort, only TCR beta chains were sequenced, and detectable features were limited by the absence of alpha or paired-chain data. When HLA alleles, especially DR and DQ, strongly co-occurred, attributing TCR associations to individual alleles was difficult. The study gave a list of 150 to 200 TCR beta chains associated with cytomegalovirus. Specific HLA alleles were associated with 15,000 to 20,000 TCR beta sequences at a false discovery rate of 0.05 in a later analysis. In a later genetic analysis, fewer N-insertions in productive TCRs were reported among donors in an Asian-associated ancestry cluster than the roughly 700-donor mean. It was suggested by the authors that the approach could potentially be generalized to other disease states and immunological phenotypes. In a later analysis, the rate of TCR association differed among HLA loci, with DRB1 alleles having the most associated TCRs and HLA-C alleles having the fewest. In an earlier analysis of 587 of the donors, most TCR beta V segments appeared in productive rearrangements about 87% or about 30% of the time, broadly matching IMGT annotations.

CDR1 MDHEN and CDR2 SYDVKM are derived from the germline V gene. The CDR3 has 18 amino acids, counting the end cysteine and phenylalanine. Of the read, only the CDR3 DNA is kept; its 54 bases are in frame from base 1. Germline trimming: 6 bases from V, 5 bases from J; junction bases outside gene matches: 19. The library was prepared using the immunoSEQ multiplex PCR assay. A mixture of 60 forward primers for TCR Vbeta segments and 13 reverse primers for TCR Jbeta segments was used in the multiplex PCR. The CDR3 region of rearranged TCR beta genes was amplified from genomic DNA with a multiplex PCR assay. On the Illumina HiSeq System, the amplified TCR beta libraries were sequenced as 87-base-pair reads. As for the authors' bioinformatics: A later analysis tallied around 80 million unique TCR beta chains across the 700 or so repertoires, and some 10 million of those chains were shared by two or more donors. Raw reads were error-corrected and collapsed into unique sequences by a nearest-neighbor algorithm in which closely related sequences were merged to remove PCR and sequencing errors. V, D and J gene segments were assigned by aligning CDR3 sequences to IMGT reference sequences. For a sequence to be retained, at least a six-nucleotide match to both a V gene segment and a J gene segment was required. Rearrangements were called productive when the CDR3 lacked stop codons and stayed in frame with V and J; all others were non-productive. Following IMGT convention, CDR3 was defined as the stretch from the second conserved V-encoded cysteine to the conserved J-encoded phenylalanine. The earlier analysis of about 610 of the donors excluded any sequence lacking an unambiguous match to a single V gene segment. An earlier analysis of several hundred of the donors classified V segments as functional when productive rearrangements were above 56.7% and as segregating when the standard deviation between donors was above 5%. To diagnose cytomegalovirus status from the catalog of TCR beta chain sequences, a statistical classification framework was built. In a later analysis, TCR nucleotide sequences were compared against IMGT/GENE-DB human TR gene sequences so that V and J genes could be assigned. A later analysis assigned CDR3 sequences and most-parsimonious VDJ recombination scenarios with the TCRdist pipeline. In a later analysis, each TCR beta chain was defined by its CDR3 amino acid sequence together with its V-gene family, and reads without a unique V-gene family were excluded. A later analysis removed nearly 600 highly shared, low-generation-probability nucleotide sequences to deal with suspected cross-contamination and a sequencing artifact. A later analysis calculated a clonal expansion index for each public chain from normalized within-repertoire ranks of inferred template counts. In a later analysis, generation probabilities were computed with a VDJ recombination model fitted to out-of-frame rearrangements, and the resulting probabilities were checked against IGoR. In a later analysis, hypergeometric tests were used to score TCR-TCR, TCR-HLA and TCR-CMV co-occurrence, with a repertoire-size bias correction applied to TCR pairs. False discovery rates were estimated in a later analysis by permuting HLA or CMV assignments 20 times. In a later analysis, co-occurring TCRs were grouped using DBSCAN, and TCRdist sequence similarity was added for clustering within HLA-allele-positive subsets. Repertoires with fewer than 30,000 or more than 120,000 public chains, plus five repertoires with anomalous nucleotide sharing, were excluded from co-occurrence clustering. TCRdb took over this immuneACCESS table, retaining in-frame rearrangements with V and J assigned. Such tables are incomplete; in checked studies, under half of the missing clones stem from an unresolved V gene, and the remainder is unexplained. The V and J calls and clone size were taken over from that table, and D and trimming were inferred from the DNA. Present in this sample are over 150,000 clones, 75% to 85% of which were seen just once. The ten largest clones take up 1.4% to 1.5% of the sample.

The cohort consisted of fewer than 700 healthy bone marrow donors. At the time of sampling, every cohort member was nominally healthy, though immune exposures that went unrecorded were likely present. The donor was CMV seropositive and belonged to the group of 250 to 300 seropositive cohort members. A peripheral blood sample was collected from each donor, and TCR beta sequencing was performed on peripheral blood mononuclear cells. Genomic DNA was extracted from the blood cell samples with the Qiagen DNeasy Blood Extraction Kit. Material: PBMCs. The V and J genes are TRBV28 and TRBJ2-7; 10 middle bases align to TRBD2. This clonotype was obtained from a woman younger than 45 in good health and CMV-seropositive. The CDR3 reads CASSSNPPGLAPTDEQYF. The DNA sequence follows: TGTGCCAGCAGCTCCAACCCCCCGGGACTAGCGCCTACTGACGAGCAGTACTTC. Full variable domain (CDR3 extended with the reference TRBV28 and TRBJ2-7 proteins): DVKVTQSSRYLVKRTGEKVFLECVQDMDHENMFWYRQDPGLGLRLIYFSYDVKMKEKGDIPEGYSVSREKKERFSLILESASTNQTSMYLCASSSNPPGLAPTDEQYFGPGTRLTVT.